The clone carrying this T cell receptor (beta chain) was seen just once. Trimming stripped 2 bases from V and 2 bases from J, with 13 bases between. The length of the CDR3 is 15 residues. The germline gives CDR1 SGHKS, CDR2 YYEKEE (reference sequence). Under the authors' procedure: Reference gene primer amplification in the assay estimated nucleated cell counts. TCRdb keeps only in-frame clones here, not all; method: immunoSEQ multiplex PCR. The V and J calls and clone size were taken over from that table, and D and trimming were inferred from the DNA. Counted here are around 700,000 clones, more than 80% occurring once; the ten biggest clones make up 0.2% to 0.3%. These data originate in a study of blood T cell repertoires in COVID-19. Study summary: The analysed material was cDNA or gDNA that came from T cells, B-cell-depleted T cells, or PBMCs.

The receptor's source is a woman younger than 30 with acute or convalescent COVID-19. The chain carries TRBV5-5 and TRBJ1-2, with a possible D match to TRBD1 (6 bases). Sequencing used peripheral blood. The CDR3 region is CASSLRHQGNYGYTF. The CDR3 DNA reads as TGTGCCAGCAGCTTAAGACATCAGGGGAACTATGGCTACACCTTC.